Listed below are T cell receptor beta chains from one sample, sequenced in a study of blood T cell repertoires in COVID-19. This table comes from immunoSEQ multiplex PCR, and its TCRdb copy is limited to in-frame clones, with some not included. The sample lists approximately 150,000 clones, approximately 89% seen once, with 1.5% to 2% in the top ten. The sequencing sample was made of peripheral blood. The receptors stem from a human donor in a cohort sampled during active COVID-19. CDR3s include the opening cysteine and the closing phenylalanine or tryptophan. The D gene is left open where the match is weak. Size is omitted from some rows. Given values are once, few, many or a class for expanded clones.

d_call: NA; clone_size: NA; j_call: TRBJ2-3; v_call: TRBV9; cdr3_aa: CASSGNRISTDTQYF; cdr3_nt: TGTGCCAGCAGCGGAAACAGGATTAGCACAGATACGCAGTATTTT
d_call: NA; clone_size: NA; j_call: TRBJ1-1; v_call: TRBV19; cdr3_aa: CASSLPGTFEAFF; cdr3_nt: TGTGCCAGTAGTCTCCCCGGGACATTTGAAGCTTTCTTT
d_call: NA; clone_size: NA; j_call: TRBJ1-2; v_call: TRBV4-1; cdr3_aa: CASSQGPGVGDGYTF; cdr3_nt: TGCGCCAGCAGCCAAGGACCGGGGGTCGGCGATGGCTACACCTTC
d_call: TRBD1; clone_size: NA; j_call: TRBJ1-2; v_call: TRBV9; cdr3_aa: CASSTWDSSPNYGYTF; cdr3_nt: TGTGCCAGCAGCACTTGGGACAGCTCCCCTAACTATGGCTACACCTTC
d_call: TRBD1; clone_size: NA; j_call: TRBJ2-2; v_call: TRBV5-1; cdr3_aa: CASSLGQGGTGELFF; cdr3_nt: TGCGCCAGCAGCCTCGGACAGGGAGGCACCGGGGAGCTGTTTTTT
d_call: NA; clone_size: once; j_call: TRBJ1-5; v_call: TRBV4-2; cdr3_aa: CASSQVGGGQPQHF; cdr3_nt: TGTGCCAGCAGCCAAGTGGGAGGCGGACAGCCCCAGCATTTT
d_call: NA; clone_size: few; j_call: TRBJ1-4; v_call: TRBV7-9; cdr3_aa: CASSFSGTSITTNEKLFF; cdr3_nt: TGTGCCAGCAGCTTCTCCGGGACTTCGATTACAACTAATGAAAAACTGTTTTTT
d_call: TRBD2; clone_size: NA; j_call: TRBJ2-3; v_call: TRBV3-1/TRBV3-2; cdr3_aa: CASSQDRWGGDTDTQYF; cdr3_nt: TGTGCCAGCAGCCAAGATCGATGGGGGGGGGACACAGATACGCAGTATTTT
d_call: NA; clone_size: NA; j_call: TRBJ1-1; v_call: TRBV3-1/TRBV3-2; cdr3_aa: CASSPSLTREAFF; cdr3_nt: TGTGCCAGCAGCCCGTCCTTGACACGTGAAGCTTTCTTT
d_call: TRBD1; clone_size: few; j_call: TRBJ1-6; v_call: TRBV10-3; cdr3_aa: CAITSDRDGSPLHF; cdr3_nt: TGTGCCATCACCTCGGACAGGGATGGTTCACCCCTCCACTTT
d_call: NA; clone_size: NA; j_call: TRBJ1-3; v_call: TRBV9; cdr3_aa: CASSEQSSGNTIYF; cdr3_nt: TGTGCCAGCAGCGAACAGAGCTCTGGAAACACCATATATTTT
d_call: NA; clone_size: NA; j_call: TRBJ1-1; v_call: TRBV19; cdr3_aa: CASSIRRQTAFF; cdr3_nt: TGTGCCAGTAGTATTCGTCGACAGACAGCTTTCTTT
d_call: NA; clone_size: NA; j_call: TRBJ2-7; v_call: TRBV12-3/TRBV12-4; cdr3_aa: CASSLVTYEQYF; cdr3_nt: TGTGCCAGCAGTTTAGTAACCTACGAGCAGTACTTC
d_call: NA; clone_size: NA; j_call: TRBJ1-3; v_call: TRBV5-4; cdr3_aa: CASSLGGLGGNTIYF; cdr3_nt: TGTGCCAGCAGCTTGGGGGGGCTAGGTGGAAACACCATATATTTT
d_call: NA; clone_size: few; j_call: TRBJ2-2; v_call: TRBV7-3; cdr3_aa: CASSFHTGPNTGELFF; cdr3_nt: TGTGCCAGCAGCTTTCATACAGGGCCGAACACCGGGGAGCTGTTTTTT
d_call: NA; clone_size: NA; j_call: TRBJ2-7; v_call: TRBV5-4; cdr3_aa: CASSQGEHPSEQYF; cdr3_nt: TGTGCCAGCAGTCAGGGTGAACACCCCTCCGAGCAGTACTTC
d_call: TRBD2; clone_size: NA; j_call: TRBJ2-5; v_call: TRBV5-1; cdr3_aa: CASSLVGTSVETQYF; cdr3_nt: TGCGCCAGCAGCTTGGTGGGGACTAGCGTCGAGACCCAGTACTTC
d_call: NA; clone_size: NA; j_call: TRBJ2-3; v_call: TRBV5-1; cdr3_aa: CASSLGAGAKDTQYF; cdr3_nt: TGCGCCAGCAGCTTGGGGGCGGGGGCCAAGGATACGCAGTATTTT
d_call: TRBD1; clone_size: NA; j_call: TRBJ2-5; v_call: TRBV5-6; cdr3_aa: CASSLLQGAQETQYF; cdr3_nt: TGTGCCAGCAGCTTACTACAGGGGGCGCAGGAGACCCAGTACTTC
d_call: TRBD2; clone_size: NA; j_call: TRBJ2-3; v_call: TRBV12-3/TRBV12-4; cdr3_aa: CASRAGGTDTQYF; cdr3_nt: TGTGCCAGCAGGGCGGGGGGAACAGATACGCAGTATTTT
d_call: NA; clone_size: NA; j_call: TRBJ1-1; v_call: TRBV6-5; cdr3_aa: CASSRAGPTEAFF; cdr3_nt: TGTGCCAGCAGTCGGGCAGGGCCCACTGAAGCTTTCTTT
d_call: NA; clone_size: NA; j_call: TRBJ1-6; v_call: TRBV9; cdr3_aa: CASSVGDTDSYNSPLHF; cdr3_nt: TGTGCCAGCAGCGTAGGGGACACCGACTCCTATAATTCACCCCTCCACTTT
d_call: TRBD1; clone_size: NA; j_call: TRBJ2-1; v_call: TRBV6-2/TRBV6-3; cdr3_aa: CASSYSNRGPYNEQFF; cdr3_nt: TGTGCCAGCAGTTACTCAAACAGGGGACCCTACAATGAGCAGTTCTTC